This TCR beta chain was identified during a study of T cells after somatic rescue of genetic block. The CDR3 is 14 residues long. Sequenced by immunoSEQ multiplex PCR; TCRdb stores in-frame clones only, minus some. Of 15,000 or so clones listed, approximately 70% are singletons. Sequencing was performed on peripheral blood mononuclear cells (PBMCs). The chain employs TRBV21-1 and TRBJ2-2; the D call in the table, TRBD2, was not verified against the DNA. TRBV21-1 is termed a pseudogene. The TCR was taken from a boy aged 10-17 years. The CDR3 loop is CASSIYTNTGELFF. The CDR3 DNA is TGTGCCAGCAGCATCTATACGAACACCGGGGAGCTGTTTTTT.